The 4 T cell receptor beta chains given below trace back to one sample, sequenced in a study of identical twins. Using its own MiXCR run on the 5' RACE reads, TCRdb lists one record per CDR3 protein. The table shows approximately 470,000 distinct CDR3 sequences, with 14% occurring only once. These data are also associated with another study on yellow fever vaccine responses in identical twins.

Material for sequencing was CD4+ T cells sorted from blood. The receptors stem from a woman younger than 35 in good health.

This clonotype has just a few counts. This chain connects TRBV21-1 to TRBJ2-3; the D call in the table, TRBD1, was not verified against the DNA. TRBV21-1 is marked as a pseudogene. The CDR3 runs to 17 residues. The DNA of the CDR3 is TGTGCCAGCAGCACTTGGGGACACCCGTACAGCACAGATACGCAGTATTTT. It encodes CASSTWGHPYSTDTQYF.

V usage is TRBV7-8 and J usage is TRBJ2-5; 9 bases fit TRBD1. Trimming at V came to 5 bases and at J to 0 bases, leaving 4 bases not matched to a gene. This CDR3 contains 15 residues. CDR1 is SGHVS, CDR2 FQNEAQ, per germline. The CDR3 sequence is CASSETGGNQETQYF. The DNA for the CDR3 is TGTGCCAGCAGCGAGACAGGGGGAAACCAAGAGACCCAGTACTTC.

As regards this clonotype: In this CDR3 the conserved last residue, phenylalanine or tryptophan, is missing, so a read error is likely. No DNA is shown, since the ends of the CDR3 on it are uncertain; the CDR3 is the one TCRdb lists. The V gene is TRBV12-3 or TRBV12-4, the J gene TRBJ2-7; the table's D call, TRBD2, was not checked against the DNA. The CDR3 comprises 11 residues, both ends counted. The CDR3 sequence: CASSSQTGFRI.

The rearrangement uses TRBV6-5 and TRBJ2-5, with D perhaps matching TRBD2 (6 bases). From germline, CDR1 is MNHEY and CDR2 SVGAGI. Trimming removed 2 bases at V and 2 bases at J, with 15 bases between. This CDR3 has 16 amino acids. Here the CDR3 reads CASSYTSPGLQETQYF. The CDR3 DNA reads as TGTGCCAGCAGTTACACAAGTCCGGGACTTCAAGAGACCCAGTACTTC.